These 5 T cell receptor beta chains were sequenced from one sample in a study of blood T cell repertoires in COVID-19. Some clones are missing from TCRdb's copy, which holds only in-frame ones; the method was immunoSEQ multiplex PCR. The table includes about 76,000 clones, around 84% detected once. Material: peripheral blood. Receptors originate from a man between 60 and 75 years old with COVID-19, enrolled during active disease.

The V and J genes are TRBV27 and TRBJ1-2; 7 nucleotides agree with TRBD1. There are 14 residues in the CDR3. Germline loops: CDR1 MNHEY, CDR2 SMNVEV (reference sequence). The trim removed 3 bases at V and 4 bases at J, leaving 5 bases unmatched. CDR3 sequence (DNA): TGTGCCAGCAGTTTCAGGGGGTTCGGCTATGGCTACACCTTC. This encodes CASSFRGFGYGYTF.

The V gene is TRBV29-1, the J gene TRBJ1-2; 7 nucleotides agree with TRBD1. Germline V gene sequence: CDR1 SQVTM, CDR2 ANQGSEA. V trimming: 3 bases; J trimming: 0 bases; junction bases outside the gene matches: 13. The CDR3 contains 17 residues. CDR3 in DNA: TGCAGCGTTGATTTGGGACAGAGTTTTGTTTCTAACTATGGCTACACCTTC. This translates into CSVDLGQSFVSNYGYTF.

The J gene is TRBJ2-7, the V gene TRBV3-1 (or the pseudogene TRBV3-2); TRBD1 is a possible D gene (6 bases). Germline V gene lookup returns CDR1 LGHDT and CDR2 YNNKEL (reference sequence). Trimming cost V 3 bases and J 7 bases, with 25 bases left between them. The CDR3 consists of 17 residues. CDR3 DNA: TGTGCCAGCAGCCACGCCGGCAGAACGACAGGCTTGGGTGAGCAGTACTTC. It translates to CASSHAGRTTGLGEQYF.

The rearrangement uses TRBV5-1 and TRBJ2-1; D might be TRBD2 (5 bases). The ends were cut back, 0 bases at V and 0 bases at J, with 10 bases in the middle. The CDR3 contains 16 residues. CDR1 and CDR2 (germline): SGHRS, YFSETQ. The CDR3: CASSLVPGSSYNEQFF. The CDR3 DNA reads as TGCGCCAGCAGCTTGGTCCCGGGGAGCTCCTACAATGAGCAGTTCTTC.

The chain has TRBV29-1 and TRBJ2-1, with 13 bases fitting TRBD2. The germline V gene encodes CDR1 SQVTM and CDR2 ANQGSEA. Losses at the gene ends were 6 bases for V and 6 bases for J; bases not matched to a gene: 5. The CDR3 sequence is 14 residues long. DNA of the CDR3: TGCAGCGTCGGCCGGACTAGCGGGGGCAATGAGCAGTTCTTC. Protein: CSVGRTSGGNEQFF.